This T cell receptor beta chain was retrieved from a study of PD-L1 blockade in urothelial cancer. Overall study context: Once treatment had started, blood was analyzed at 3 weeks (second dose) and again at 6 weeks. Blood samples contained a median about 130,000 T cells.

This CDR3 region has 14 residues. The V end lost 3 bases, the J end lost 2 bases, and 9 bases lay between the germline ends. CDR1 and CDR2 (germline): ENHRY, SYGVKD. Regarding time point: pretreatment peripheral blood. The method was immunoSEQ multiplex PCR; TCRdb's version includes in-frame clones alone and lacks a portion of them. Seen here are some 71,000 clones, approximately 84% observed once, and the top ten hold 15%. The source of this sequence is a man aged 55-75 years with urothelial cancer. The chain uses TRBV10-3 and TRBJ2-3; D unclear. This sample comprised PBMCs, obtained around atezolizumab (anti-PD-L1) treatment. The CDR3 region has the DNA TGTGCCATCAGTGAAAATGGAGACACAGATACGCAGTATTTT. Its protein product is CAISENGDTDTQYF.